This T cell receptor (beta chain) is drawn from a study of blood T cell repertoires in COVID-19. Study details: Some COVID-19 samples were acute and others convalescent; all came from the United States, Italy and Spain. PBMCs, B-cell-depleted T cells, or T cells provided the cDNA or gDNA that made up the material.

The CDR3 length is 13 residues. V lost 7 bases, J lost 4 bases, and 13 bases lay in between. This clone turned up a few times. Original handling: Amplification of reference gene primers was used by the study to estimate nucleated cell counts. Produced via immunoSEQ multiplex PCR; TCRdb's table is partial and in-frame only. Clonal size and the V and J genes are those of that table, whereas D and trimming came from the DNA. The sample consists of 120,000 or so clones, roughly 80% of them appearing once. This clonotype was obtained from a man in his sixties or seventies with acute or convalescent COVID-19. Sequencing was carried out using peripheral blood. The genes are TRBV12-3 or TRBV12-4 and TRBJ1-1; D unresolved. CDR3 in amino acids: CASTPREGTEAFF. DNA of the CDR3: TGTGCCAGCACCCCGCGGGAGGGCACTGAAGCTTTCTTT.